This T cell receptor beta chain was identified in a study of control samples from healthy donors and cancer patients. Assay: immunoSEQ multiplex PCR; the TCRdb copy retains only in-frame clones and omits some. This sample has under 150,000 clones, with 89% found just once. V was pared by 8 bases and J by 3 bases, with 16 bases between. This CDR3 has 15 amino acids. Germline V gene sequence: CDR1 MNHEY, CDR2 SMNVEV (reference sequence). Sequenced input: PBMCs. The chain has TRBV27 and TRBJ1-4; D unclear. The TCR originated in a man in his fifties with head and neck cancer. CDR3 sequence: CASSTKSSANEKLFF. For the CDR3, the DNA is TGTGCCAGCTCTACAAAGTCGTCAGCTAATGAAAAACTGTTTTTT.